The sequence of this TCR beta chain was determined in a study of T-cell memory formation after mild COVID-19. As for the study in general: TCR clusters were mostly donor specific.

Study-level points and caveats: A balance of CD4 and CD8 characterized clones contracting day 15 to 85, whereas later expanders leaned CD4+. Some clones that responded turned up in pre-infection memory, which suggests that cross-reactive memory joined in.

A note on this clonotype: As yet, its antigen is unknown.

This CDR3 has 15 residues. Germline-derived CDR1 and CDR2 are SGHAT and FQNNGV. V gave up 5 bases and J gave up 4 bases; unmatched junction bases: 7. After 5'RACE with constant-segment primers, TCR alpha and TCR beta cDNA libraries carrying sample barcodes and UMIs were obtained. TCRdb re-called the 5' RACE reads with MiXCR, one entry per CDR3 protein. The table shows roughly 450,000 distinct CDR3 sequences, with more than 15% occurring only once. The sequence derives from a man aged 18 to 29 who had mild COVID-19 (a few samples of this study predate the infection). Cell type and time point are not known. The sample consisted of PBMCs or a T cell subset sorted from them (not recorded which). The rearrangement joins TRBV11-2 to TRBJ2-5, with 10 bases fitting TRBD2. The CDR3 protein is CASSPPASGGETQYF. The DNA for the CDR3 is TGTGCCAGCAGCCCGCCGGCTAGCGGGGGAGAGACCCAGTACTTC.